In this sample, the clone carrying this T cell receptor beta chain turned up a few times. Its antigen is unknown. The sample originates from a study of T cell repertoires in cytomegalovirus infection. Study at large: An indication of both CMV infection and matching HLA type came from public TCR beta signatures.

The study's findings and limits: Within the response measured ex vivo, HLA-C-restricted CMV-specific TCR beta clonotypes were dominant. Summed public TCR beta family frequency identified CMV carriers bearing the relevant HLA.

Each CDR3 protein gets one entry after TCRdb re-called the reads with MiXCR. The sample consists of 250,000 to 300,000 distinct CDR3 sequences, about 23% of them appearing once. This receptor was taken from a human donor in good health (CMV status not recorded). Some clones in this sample may be carry-over from other donors' samples. Sample: PBMCs.

CDR3 coding DNA: TGTGCCATCAGTGTTGGGGGGGGCGTCGACGAGCAGTACTTC. This encodes CAISVGGGVDEQYF. The rearrangement uses TRBV10-3 and TRBJ2-7, with a weak D call TRBD2 (7 bases). The germline gives CDR1 ENHRY, CDR2 SYGVKD. The CDR3 spans 14 residues. Trimming left V 4 bases short and J 5 bases short, with 15 bases between.